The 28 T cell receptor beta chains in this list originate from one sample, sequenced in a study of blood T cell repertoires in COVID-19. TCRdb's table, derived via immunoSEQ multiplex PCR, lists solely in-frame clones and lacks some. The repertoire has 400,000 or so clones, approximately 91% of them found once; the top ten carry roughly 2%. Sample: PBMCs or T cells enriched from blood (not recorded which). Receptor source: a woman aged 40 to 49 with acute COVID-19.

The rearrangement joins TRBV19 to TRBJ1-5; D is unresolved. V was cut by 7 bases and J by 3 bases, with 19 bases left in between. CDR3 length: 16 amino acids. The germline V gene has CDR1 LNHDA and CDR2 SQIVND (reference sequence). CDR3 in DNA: TGTGCCAGTATCCAGGTCCATGAGGGCACCAATCAGCCCCAGCATTTT. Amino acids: CASIQVHEGTNQPQHF. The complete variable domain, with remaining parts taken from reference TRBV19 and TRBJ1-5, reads DGGITQSPKYLFRKEGQNVTLSCEQNLNHDAMYWYRQDPGQGLRLIYYSQIVNDFQKGDIAEGYSVSREKKESFPLTVTSAQKNPTAFYLCASIQVHEGTNQPQHFGDGTRLSIL.

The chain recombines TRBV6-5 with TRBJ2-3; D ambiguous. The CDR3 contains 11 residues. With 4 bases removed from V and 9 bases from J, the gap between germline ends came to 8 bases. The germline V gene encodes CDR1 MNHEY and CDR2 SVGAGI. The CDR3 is CASSLAGTQYF. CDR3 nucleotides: TGTGCCAGCAGTTTAGCTGGCACGCAGTATTTT.

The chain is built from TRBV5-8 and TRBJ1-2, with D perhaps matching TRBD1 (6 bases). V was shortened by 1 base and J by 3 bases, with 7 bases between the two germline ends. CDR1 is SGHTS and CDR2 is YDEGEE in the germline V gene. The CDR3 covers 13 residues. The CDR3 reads CASSLRQDYGYTF. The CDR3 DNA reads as TGTGCCAGCAGCTTGCGACAGGACTATGGCTACACCTTC.

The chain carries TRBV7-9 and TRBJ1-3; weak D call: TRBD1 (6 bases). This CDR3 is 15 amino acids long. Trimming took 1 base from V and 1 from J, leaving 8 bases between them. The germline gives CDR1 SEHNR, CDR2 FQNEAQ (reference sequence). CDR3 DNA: TGTGCCAGCAGCTTAGGGCAGGGGTCTGGAAACACCATATATTTT. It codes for CASSLGQGSGNTIYF.

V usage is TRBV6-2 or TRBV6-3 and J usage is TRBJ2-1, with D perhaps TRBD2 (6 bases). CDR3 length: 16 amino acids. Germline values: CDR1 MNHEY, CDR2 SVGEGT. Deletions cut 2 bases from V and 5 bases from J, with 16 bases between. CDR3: CASSYTVLAGHNEQFF. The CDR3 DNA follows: TGTGCCAGCAGTTACACGGTGTTGGCGGGGCACAATGAGCAGTTCTTC.

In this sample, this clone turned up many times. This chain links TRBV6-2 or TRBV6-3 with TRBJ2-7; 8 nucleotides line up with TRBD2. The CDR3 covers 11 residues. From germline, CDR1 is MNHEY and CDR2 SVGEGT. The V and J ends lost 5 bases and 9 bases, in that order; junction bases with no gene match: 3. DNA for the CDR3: TGTGCCAGCAGTAACGGGGGGGCGCAGTACTTC. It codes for CASSNGGAQYF.

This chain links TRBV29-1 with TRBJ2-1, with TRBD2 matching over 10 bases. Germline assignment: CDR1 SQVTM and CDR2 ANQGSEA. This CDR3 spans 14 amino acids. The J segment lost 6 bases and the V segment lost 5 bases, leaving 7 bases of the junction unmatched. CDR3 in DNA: TGCAGCGTTTTAGTAGCGGGGGGACCCAATGAGCAGTTCTTC. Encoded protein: CSVLVAGGPNEQFF.

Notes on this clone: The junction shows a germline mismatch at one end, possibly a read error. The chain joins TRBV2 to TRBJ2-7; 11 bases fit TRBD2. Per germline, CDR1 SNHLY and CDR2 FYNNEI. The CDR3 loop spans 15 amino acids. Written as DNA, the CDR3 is TGTGCCAGCAGCGAAGGTACTAGCGGGGGTTACGAGCAGTACTTC. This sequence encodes CASSEGTSGGYEQYF. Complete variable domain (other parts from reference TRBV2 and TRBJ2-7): EPEVTQTPSHQVTQMGQEVILRCVPISNHLYFYWYRQILGQKVEFLVSFYNNEISEKSEIFDDQFSVERPDGSNFTLKIRSTKLEDSAMYFCASSEGTSGGYEQYFGPGTRLTVT.

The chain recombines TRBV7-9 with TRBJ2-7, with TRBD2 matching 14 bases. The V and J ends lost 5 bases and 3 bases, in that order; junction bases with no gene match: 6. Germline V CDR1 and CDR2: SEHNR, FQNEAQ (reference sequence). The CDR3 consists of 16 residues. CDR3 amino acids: CASSQGLAGDNYEQYF. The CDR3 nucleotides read TGTGCCAGCAGCCAGGGACTAGCGGGGGATAACTACGAGCAGTACTTC.

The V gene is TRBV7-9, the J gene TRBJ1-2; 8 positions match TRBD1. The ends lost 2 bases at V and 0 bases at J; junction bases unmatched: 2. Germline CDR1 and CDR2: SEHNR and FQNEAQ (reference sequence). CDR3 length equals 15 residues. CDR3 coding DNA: TGTGCCAGCAGCTTACAGGGGGCCGCTAACTATGGCTACACCTTC. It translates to CASSLQGAANYGYTF.

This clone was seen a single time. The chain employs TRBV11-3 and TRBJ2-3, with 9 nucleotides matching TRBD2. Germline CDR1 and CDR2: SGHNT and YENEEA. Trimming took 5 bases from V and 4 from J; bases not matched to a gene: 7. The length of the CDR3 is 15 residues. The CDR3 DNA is TGTGCCAGCAGCCGGCGGGGGGGCCAGGCAGATACGCAGTATTTT. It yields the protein CASSRRGGQADTQYF.

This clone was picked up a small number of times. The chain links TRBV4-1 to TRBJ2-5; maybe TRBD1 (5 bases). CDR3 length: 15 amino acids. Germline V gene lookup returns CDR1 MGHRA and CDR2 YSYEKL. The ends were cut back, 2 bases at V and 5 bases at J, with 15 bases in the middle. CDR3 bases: TGCGCCAGCAGCCAAAGGGGTTTTCCCTCGGAGACCCAGTACTTC. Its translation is CASSQRGFPSETQYF.

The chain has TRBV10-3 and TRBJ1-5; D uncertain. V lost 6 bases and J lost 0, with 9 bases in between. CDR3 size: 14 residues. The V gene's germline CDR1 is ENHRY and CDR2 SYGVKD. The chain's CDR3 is CAIRADGSNQPQHF. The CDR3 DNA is TGTGCCATCAGAGCGGACGGTAGCAATCAGCCCCAGCATTTT.

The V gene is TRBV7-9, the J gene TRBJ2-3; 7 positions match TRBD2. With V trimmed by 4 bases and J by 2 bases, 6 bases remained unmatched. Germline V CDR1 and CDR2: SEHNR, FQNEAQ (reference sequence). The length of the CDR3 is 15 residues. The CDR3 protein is CASSSTSRNTDTQYF. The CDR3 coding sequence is TGTGCCAGCAGCTCGACTAGCCGAAACACAGATACGCAGTATTTT. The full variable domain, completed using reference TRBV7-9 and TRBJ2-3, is DTGVSQNPRHKITKRGQNVTFRCDPISEHNRLYWYRQTLGQGPEFLTYFQNEAQLEKSRLLSDRFSAERPKGSFSTLEIQRTEQGDSAMYLCASSSTSRNTDTQYFGPGTRLTVL.

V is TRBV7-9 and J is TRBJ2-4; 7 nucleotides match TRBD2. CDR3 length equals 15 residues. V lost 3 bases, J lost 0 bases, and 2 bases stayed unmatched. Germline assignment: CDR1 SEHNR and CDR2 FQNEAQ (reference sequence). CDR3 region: CASSFGGRAKNIQYF. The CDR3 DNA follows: TGTGCCAGCAGCTTCGGGGGGAGAGCCAAAAACATTCAGTACTTC.

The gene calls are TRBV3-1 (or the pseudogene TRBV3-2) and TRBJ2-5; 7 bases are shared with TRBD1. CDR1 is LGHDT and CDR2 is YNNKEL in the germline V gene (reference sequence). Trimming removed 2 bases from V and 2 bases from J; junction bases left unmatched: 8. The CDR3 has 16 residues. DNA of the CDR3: TGTGCCAGCAGCCAAAATGCCCCGGGACAGCAAGAGACCCAGTACTTC. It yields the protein CASSQNAPGQQETQYF.

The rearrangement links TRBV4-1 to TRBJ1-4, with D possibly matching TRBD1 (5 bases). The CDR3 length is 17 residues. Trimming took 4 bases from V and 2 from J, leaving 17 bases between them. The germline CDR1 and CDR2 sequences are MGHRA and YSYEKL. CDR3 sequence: CASSPVVRGRTNEKLFF. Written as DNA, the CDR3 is TGCGCCAGCAGCCCGGTTGTAAGGGGCAGGACTAATGAAAAACTGTTTTTT.

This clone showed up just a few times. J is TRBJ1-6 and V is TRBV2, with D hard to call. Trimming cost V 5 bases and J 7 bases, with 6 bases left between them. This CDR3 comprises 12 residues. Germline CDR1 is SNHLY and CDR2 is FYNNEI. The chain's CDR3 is CASSHVNSPLHF. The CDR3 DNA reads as TGTGCCAGCAGTCATGTGAATTCACCCCTCCACTTT.

The CDR3 DNA sequence: TGTGCCAGTAGTATATCGATCGGGACAGCCTATGGCTACACCTTC. It yields the protein CASSISIGTAYGYTF. The chain carries TRBV19 and TRBJ1-2; 7 nucleotides match TRBD1. The CDR3 totals 15 residues. With 2 bases clipped from V and 4 bases from J, the junction kept 7 bases outside the gene matches. The V gene's germline CDR1 is LNHDA and CDR2 SQIVND (reference sequence).

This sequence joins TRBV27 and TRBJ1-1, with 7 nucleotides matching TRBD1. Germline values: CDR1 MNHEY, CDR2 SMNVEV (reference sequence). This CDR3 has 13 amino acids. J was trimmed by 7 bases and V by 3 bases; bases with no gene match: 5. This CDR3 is CASSLHRGVEAFF. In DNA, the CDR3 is TGTGCCAGCAGTTTGCACAGGGGCGTTGAAGCTTTCTTT.

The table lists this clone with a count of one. The CDR3 is CASSFNQGTEAFF. The CDR3 DNA sequence: TGTGCCAGCAGCTTCAATCAGGGCACTGAAGCTTTCTTT. This sequence joins TRBV5-8 and TRBJ1-1; a possible D gene is TRBD1 (5 bases). CDR1 and CDR2 from the germline V gene are SGHTS and YDEGEE. Trimming removed 2 bases from V and 4 bases from J, with 9 bases in between. This CDR3 spans 13 amino acids.

CDR3 loop: CAWKYRDGYTF. Written as DNA, the CDR3 is TGTGCCTGGAAATACAGGGATGGCTACACCTTC. This sequence joins TRBV30 and TRBJ1-2, with D perhaps matching TRBD1 (6 bases). In germline, CDR1 is GTSNPN, CDR2 SVGIG (reference sequence). Trimming took 4 bases from V and 6 from J, leaving 9 bases between them. This CDR3 region has 11 residues.

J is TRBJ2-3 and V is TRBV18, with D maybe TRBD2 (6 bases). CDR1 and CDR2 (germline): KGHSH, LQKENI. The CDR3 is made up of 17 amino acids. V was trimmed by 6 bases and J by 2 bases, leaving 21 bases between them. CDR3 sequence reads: CASSLLAPGLNTDTQYF. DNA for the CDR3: TGTGCCAGCTCCCTGCTAGCGCCCGGGCTGAACACAGATACGCAGTATTTT. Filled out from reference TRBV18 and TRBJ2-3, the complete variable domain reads NAGVMQNPRHLVRRRGQEARLRCSPMKGHSHVYWYRQLPEEGLKFMVYLQKENIIDESGMPKERFSAEFPKEGPSILRIQQVVRGDSAAYFCASSLLAPGLNTDTQYFGPGTRLTVL.

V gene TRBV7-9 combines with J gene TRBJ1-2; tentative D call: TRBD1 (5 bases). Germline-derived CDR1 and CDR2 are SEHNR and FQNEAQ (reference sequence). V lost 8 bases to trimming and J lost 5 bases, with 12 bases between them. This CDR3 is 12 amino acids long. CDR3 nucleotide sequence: TGTGCCAGCGAGGACGGACATTATGGCTACACCTTC. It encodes CASEDGHYGYTF. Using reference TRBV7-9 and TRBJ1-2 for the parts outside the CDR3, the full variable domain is DTGVSQNPRHKITKRGQNVTFRCDPISEHNRLYWYRQTLGQGPEFLTYFQNEAQLEKSRLLSDRFSAERPKGSFSTLEIQRTEQGDSAMYLCASEDGHYGYTFGSGTRLTVV.

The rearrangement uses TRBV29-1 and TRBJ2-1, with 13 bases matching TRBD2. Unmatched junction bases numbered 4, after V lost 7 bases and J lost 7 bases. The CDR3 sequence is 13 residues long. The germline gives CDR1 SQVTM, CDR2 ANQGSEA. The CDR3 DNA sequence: TGCAGCGACCGACTAGCGGGGGGAAATGAGCAGTTCTTC. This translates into CSDRLAGGNEQFF.

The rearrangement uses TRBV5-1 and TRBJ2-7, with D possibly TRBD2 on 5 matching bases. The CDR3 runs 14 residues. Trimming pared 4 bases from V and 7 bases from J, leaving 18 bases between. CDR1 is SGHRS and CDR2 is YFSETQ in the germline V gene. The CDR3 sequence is CASSQTPDSREQYF. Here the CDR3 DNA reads TGCGCCAGCAGCCAAACCCCGGACTCTAGGGAGCAGTACTTC.

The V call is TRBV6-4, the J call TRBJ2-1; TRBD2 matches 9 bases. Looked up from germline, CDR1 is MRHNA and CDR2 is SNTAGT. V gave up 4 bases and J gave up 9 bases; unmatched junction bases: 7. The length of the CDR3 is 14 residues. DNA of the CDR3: TGTGCCAGCAGTGTCCTAGCGGGGCCCGGTGAGCAGTTCTTC. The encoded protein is CASSVLAGPGEQFF.

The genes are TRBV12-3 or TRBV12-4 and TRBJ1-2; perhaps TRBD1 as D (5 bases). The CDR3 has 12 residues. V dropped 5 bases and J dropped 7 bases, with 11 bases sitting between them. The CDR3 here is CASSPFQGGYTF. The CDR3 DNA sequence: TGTGCCAGCAGTCCCTTTCAGGGTGGCTACACCTTC.